The T cell receptor beta chain under discussion was sequenced for a study of Ad26.COV2.S vaccination and SARS-CoV-2 variants. Overall study results and limits: Substantial breadth was reported for post-vaccination spike-specific CD8+ and CD4+ T cells.

The treatment is: approximately 18 received Ad26.COV2.S at low or high dose, single or two shots; several received placebo; per-sample allocation not given. On day 63 after the first injection, vaccine and placebo recipients gave samples. Method: immunoSEQ multiplex PCR; TCRdb's copy keeps in-frame clones and lacks some. The table includes approximately 460,000 clones, roughly 87% detected once. Details on this clone: Its antigen is undetermined.

The CDR3 extends over 14 amino acids. Trimming shortened V by 2 bases and J by 5 bases, and 12 bases separated the two germline ends. Germline CDR1 and CDR2: ENHRY and SYGVKD. This sequence was found in a person between 18 and 65 years old who received the Ad26.COV2.S COVID-19 vaccine or a placebo. The V and J genes are TRBV10-3 and TRBJ1-2; D unclear. The input for sequencing was peripheral blood, taken in a trial of Ad26.COV2.S vaccine versus placebo. CDR3 in DNA: TGTGCCATCAGTGAGGGCTTGACAAGTTATGGCTACACCTTC. Encoded protein: CAISEGLTSYGYTF.